This TCR beta chain was sequenced for a study of cytomegalovirus exposure and HLA in healthy donors. The study ran its PCR with 60 Vbeta and 13 Jbeta primers. Clones were read by immunoSEQ multiplex PCR, and TCRdb kept only the in-frame ones, dropping some. Altogether 150,000 to 200,000 clones are present, around 83% being singletons, with the ten largest covering around 6%. The V end lost 8 bases, the J end lost 8 bases, and 16 bases lay between the germline ends. The CDR3 length is 13 residues. Germline CDR1 and CDR2: MNHEY and SVGAGI. Whole-study findings and limits: Analysis performed later found roughly 18,000 TCR beta sequences associated with HLA alleles at 0.05 false discovery rate.

A remark on this clone: The antigen remains unidentified.

The chain couples TRBV6-5 to TRBJ2-1; D call uncertain. This clonotype originated in a woman between 45 and 60 years old in good health and CMV-seropositive. What was sequenced was PBMCs. As DNA, the CDR3 is TGTGCCAGCGAGCGCCTCGTACTGGATGAGCAGTTCTTC. It specifies CASERLVLDEQFF.